This is a list of T cell receptor beta chains from one sample in a study of PD-L1 blockade in urothelial cancer. Some clones are missing from TCRdb's copy, which holds only in-frame ones; the method was immunoSEQ multiplex PCR. The data contain about 88,000 clones, approximately 90% of them singletons. The specimen comprised PBMCs, sampled around atezolizumab (anti-PD-L1) treatment. The source is a man aged 60 to 69 with urothelial cancer. Each CDR3 is given with its conserved first and last residue. A D gene is named only where the DNA matches it firmly. Not every row has a clone size; where given, it reads once, few, many or a size class.

-	TRBV14	14	TRBD2	TRBJ2-7	TGTGCCAGCAGCCAAGCCATTACTAGCGCCGAGCAGTACTTC	CASSQAITSAEQYF
few	TRBV19	14	-	TRBJ2-1	TGTGCCAGTAGTCCCCGGGGAGGTTACGATGAGCAGTTCTTC	CASSPRGGYDEQFF
-	TRBV7-9	15	-	TRBJ2-5	TGTGCCAGCAGCTTAGGCTTTCGGGGGCAAGAGACCCAGTACTTC	CASSLGFRGQETQYF
few	TRBV11-2	16	TRBD1	TRBJ2-7	TGTGCCAGCAGCCGCATCCCCCGGGACAGGACTTACGAGCAGTACTTC	CASSRIPRDRTYEQYF
-	TRBV4-3	15	-	TRBJ1-2	TGCGCCAGCAGCCAGGAACCAGGGGCCTTCTATGGCTACACCTTC	CASSQEPGAFYGYTF
-	TRBV10-3	13	-	TRBJ2-5	TGTGCCATCAGTATAGCGGAAAAAGAGACCCAGTACTTC	CAISIAEKETQYF
-	TRBV14	23	-	TRBJ1-4	TGTGCCAGCAGCCAAGACGGGGGGCCGGACCTGCCTTCTCCTTCTGCAACTAATGAAAAACTGTTTTTT	CASSQDGGPDLPSPSATNEKLFF
-	TRBV6-5	15	TRBD2	TRBJ2-3	TGTGCCAGCAGTCTCGGAGGGACTAGCGGAGATACGCAGTATTTT	CASSLGGTSGDTQYF
-	TRBV4-3	16	TRBD1	TRBJ2-6	TGCGCCAGCAGCTACGACAGGGCGTCTGGGGCCAACGTCCTGACTTTC	CASSYDRASGANVLTF
-	TRBV5-1	15	-	TRBJ1-2	TGCGCCAGCAGCTTGGAGGGGTCCGCTAACTATGGCTACACCTTC	CASSLEGSANYGYTF
-	TRBV5-1	12	-	TRBJ2-3	TGCGCCAGCTCCTCGGAGGGGGATACGCAGTATTTT	CASSSEGDTQYF
-	TRBV30	15	TRBD1	TRBJ1-6	TGTGCCTGGAGTGGCCGGGACAGATATAATTCACCCCTCCACTTT	CAWSGRDRYNSPLHF
-	TRBV28	15	-	TRBJ2-3	TGTGCCAGCAGTCCATGGCGGGGTCCGGTTGAGGCGCAGTATTTT	CASSPWRGPVEAQYF
once	TRBV7-9	17	TRBD2	TRBJ2-3	TGTGCCAGCAGCTTAGTTGTAGCGGGGGGCAACACAGATACGCAGTATTTT	CASSLVVAGGNTDTQYF
-	TRBV19	12	TRBD2	TRBJ2-1	TGTGCCAGTGCCAGGGAGGGCCTGGGGCAGTTCTTC	CASAREGLGQFF
-	TRBV11-2	15	-	TRBJ2-2	TGTGCCAGCAGTTCCCGTCAGGCTAACACCGGGGAGCTGTTTTTT	CASSSRQANTGELFF
-	TRBV6-5	13	TRBD1	TRBJ1-2	TGTGCCAGCAGTAGGACAGGGGACTATGGCTACACCTTC	CASSRTGDYGYTF
-	TRBV25-1	15	TRBD1	TRBJ1-2	TGTGCCAGCAGTGAATATCCGGACAGGGGGCTTGGCTACACCTTC	CASSEYPDRGLGYTF
-	TRBV30	15	-	TRBJ2-3	TGTGCCTGGTTTAGCAGGGATAAATTCACAGATACGCAGTATTTT	CAWFSRDKFTDTQYF
-	TRBV19	14	TRBD2	TRBJ2-7	TGTGCCAGTAGTCGAGGACTAGTTTCTGACGAGCAGTACTTC	CASSRGLVSDEQYF
-	TRBV7-2	15	TRBD1	TRBJ2-7	TGTGCCAGCAGCTTAGGAGGACAGGTTACCTACGAGCAGTACTTC	CASSLGGQVTYEQYF
-	TRBV5-4	15	TRBD1	TRBJ2-5	TGTGCCAGCAGCTTCTCGACAGGGTCACAGGAGACCCAGTACTTC	CASSFSTGSQETQYF
-	TRBV11-1	14	TRBD1	TRBJ2-7	TGTGCCAGCTCTAAACAGGGGGACACCTACGAGCAGTACTTC	CASSKQGDTYEQYF
-	TRBV4-3	13	-	TRBJ1-2	TGCGCCAGCAGCCAAGCTGGCAGGGATGGCTACACCTTC	CASSQAGRDGYTF
-	TRBV7-3	17	-	TRBJ1-1	TGTGCCAGCAGCAATCTTCCGACAAATATGGGGAACACTGAAGCTTTCTTT	CASSNLPTNMGNTEAFF
-	TRBV28	14	TRBD1	TRBJ2-7	TGTGCCAGCAGGCGACAGGGCCTGTCCTACGAGCAGTACTTC	CASRRQGLSYEQYF
-	TRBV11-1	16	TRBD2	TRBJ2-7	TGTGCCAGCAGCTTAACTAGCGGGGGCAGCTCCTACGAGCAGTACTTC	CASSLTSGGSSYEQYF
-	TRBV7-9	15	TRBD1	TRBJ1-2	TGTGCCAGCAGCCCGGAGACAGGGAGTCATAATGGCTACACCTTC	CASSPETGSHNGYTF